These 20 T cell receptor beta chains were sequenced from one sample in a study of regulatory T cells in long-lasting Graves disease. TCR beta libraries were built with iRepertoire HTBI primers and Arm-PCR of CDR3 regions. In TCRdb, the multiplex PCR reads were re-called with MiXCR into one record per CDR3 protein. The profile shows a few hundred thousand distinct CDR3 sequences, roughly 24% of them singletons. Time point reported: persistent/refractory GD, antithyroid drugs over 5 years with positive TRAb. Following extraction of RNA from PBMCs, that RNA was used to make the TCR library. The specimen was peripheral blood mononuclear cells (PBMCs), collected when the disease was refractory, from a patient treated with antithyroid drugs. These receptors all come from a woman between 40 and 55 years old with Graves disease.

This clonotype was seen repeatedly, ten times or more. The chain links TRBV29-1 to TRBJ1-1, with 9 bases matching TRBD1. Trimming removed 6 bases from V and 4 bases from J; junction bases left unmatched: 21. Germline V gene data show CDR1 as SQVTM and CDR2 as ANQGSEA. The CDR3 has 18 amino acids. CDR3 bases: TGCAGCGTGGGCGGCTATGGTGTAGTAGGGACAGGGACCACTGAAGCTTTCTTT. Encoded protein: CSVGGYGVVGTGTTEAFF. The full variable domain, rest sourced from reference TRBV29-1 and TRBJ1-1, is SAVISQKPSRDICQRGTSLTIQCQVDSQVTMMFWYRQQPGQSLTLIATANQGSEATYESGFVIDKFPISRPNLTFSTLTVSNMSPEDSSIYLCSVGGYGVVGTGTTEAFFGQGTRLTVV.

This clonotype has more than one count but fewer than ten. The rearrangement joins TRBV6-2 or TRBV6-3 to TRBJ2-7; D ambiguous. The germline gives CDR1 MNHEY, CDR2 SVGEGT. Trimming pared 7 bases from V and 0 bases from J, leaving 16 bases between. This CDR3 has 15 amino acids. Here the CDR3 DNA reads TGTGCCAGCACCATGAGTTGGTCGTACTCCTACGAGCAGTACTTC. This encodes CASTMSWSYSYEQYF.

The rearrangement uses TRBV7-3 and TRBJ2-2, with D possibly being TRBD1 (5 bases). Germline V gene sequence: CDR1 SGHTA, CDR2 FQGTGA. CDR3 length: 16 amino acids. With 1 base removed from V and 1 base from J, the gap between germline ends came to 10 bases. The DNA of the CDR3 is TGTGCCAGCAGCTTAAGTCCAGGGAAGAACACCGGGGAGCTGTTTTTT. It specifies CASSLSPGKNTGELFF.

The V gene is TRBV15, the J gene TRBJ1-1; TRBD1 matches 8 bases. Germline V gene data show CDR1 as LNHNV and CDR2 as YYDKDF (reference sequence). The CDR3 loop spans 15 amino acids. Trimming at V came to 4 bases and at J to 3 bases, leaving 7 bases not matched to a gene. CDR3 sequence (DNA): TGTGCCACCAGCACCCGACAGGGGTGGGACACTGAAGCTTTCTTT. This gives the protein CATSTRQGWDTEAFF.

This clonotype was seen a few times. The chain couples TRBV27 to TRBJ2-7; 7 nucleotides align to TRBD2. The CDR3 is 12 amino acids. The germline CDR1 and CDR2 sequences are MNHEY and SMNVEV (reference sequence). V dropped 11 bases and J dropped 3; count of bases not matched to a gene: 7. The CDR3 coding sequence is TGTGCCCGCGGGAGATCCATCTACGAGCAGTACTTC. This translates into CARGRSIYEQYF.

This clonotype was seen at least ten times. The CDR3 region has the DNA TGTGCCAGCAGCTTACGTCAGGGCTACGAGCAGTACTTC. Its translation is CASSLRQGYEQYF. V gene TRBV27 combines with J gene TRBJ2-7; D is possibly TRBD1 (5 bases). This CDR3 spans 13 amino acids. Trimming took off 6 bases at V and 3 bases at J, with 12 bases between the two ends. The germline CDR1 and CDR2 sequences are MNHEY and SMNVEV (reference sequence).

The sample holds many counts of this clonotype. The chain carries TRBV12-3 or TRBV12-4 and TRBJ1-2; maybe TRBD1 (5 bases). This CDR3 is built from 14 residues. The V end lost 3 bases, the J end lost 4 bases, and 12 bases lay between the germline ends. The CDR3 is CASSFLQEFYGYTF. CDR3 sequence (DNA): TGTGCCAGCAGTTTCTTACAGGAGTTCTATGGCTACACCTTC.

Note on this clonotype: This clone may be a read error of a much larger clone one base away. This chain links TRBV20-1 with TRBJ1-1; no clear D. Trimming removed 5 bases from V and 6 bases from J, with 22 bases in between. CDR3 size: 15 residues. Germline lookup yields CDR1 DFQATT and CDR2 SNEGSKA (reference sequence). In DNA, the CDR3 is TGCAGTGCTGGAGGTACGAAACGCCGCCAGGCTGAAGCTTTCTTT. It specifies CSAGGTKRRQAEAFF.

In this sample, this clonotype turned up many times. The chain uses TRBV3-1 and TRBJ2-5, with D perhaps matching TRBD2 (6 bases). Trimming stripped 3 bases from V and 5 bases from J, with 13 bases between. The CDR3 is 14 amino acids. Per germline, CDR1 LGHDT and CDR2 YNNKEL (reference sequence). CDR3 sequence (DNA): TGTGCCAGCAGCCATAACGGAGGGTGGGAGACCCAGTACTTC. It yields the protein CASSHNGGWETQYF.

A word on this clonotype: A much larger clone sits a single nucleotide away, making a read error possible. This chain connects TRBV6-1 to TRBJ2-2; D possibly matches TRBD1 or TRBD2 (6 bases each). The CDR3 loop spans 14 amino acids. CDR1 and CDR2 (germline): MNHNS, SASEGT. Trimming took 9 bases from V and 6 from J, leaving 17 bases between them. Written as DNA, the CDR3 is TGTGCCAGTGGGCTCCTAGGGGGGTCCGGGGAGCTGTTTTTT. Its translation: CASGLLGGSGELFF.

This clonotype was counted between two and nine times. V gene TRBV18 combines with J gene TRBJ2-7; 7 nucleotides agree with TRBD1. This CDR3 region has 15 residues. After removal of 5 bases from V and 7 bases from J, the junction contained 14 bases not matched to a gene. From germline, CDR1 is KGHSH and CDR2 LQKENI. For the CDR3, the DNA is TGTGCCAGCTCAGTGATCCCGGGACAGAGGGAAGAGCAGTACTTC. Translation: CASSVIPGQREEQYF.

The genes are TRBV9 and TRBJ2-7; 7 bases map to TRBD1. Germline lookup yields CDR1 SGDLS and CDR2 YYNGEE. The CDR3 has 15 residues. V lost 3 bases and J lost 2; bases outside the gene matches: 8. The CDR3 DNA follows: TGTGCCAGCAGCGAGGGGGCGGACGCAACCTACGAGCAGTACTTC. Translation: CASSEGADATYEQYF.

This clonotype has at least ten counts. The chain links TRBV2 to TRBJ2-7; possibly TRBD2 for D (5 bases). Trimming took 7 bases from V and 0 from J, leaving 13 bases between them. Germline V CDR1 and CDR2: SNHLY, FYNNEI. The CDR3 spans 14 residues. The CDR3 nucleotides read TGTGCCAGCACCTCCGGGGAGAGCTCCTACGAGCAGTACTTC. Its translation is CASTSGESSYEQYF. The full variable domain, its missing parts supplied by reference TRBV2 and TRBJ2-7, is EPEVTQTPSHQVTQMGQEVILRCVPISNHLYFYWYRQILGQKVEFLVSFYNNEISEKSEIFDDQFSVERPDGSNFTLKIRSTKLEDSAMYFCASTSGESSYEQYFGPGTRLTVT.

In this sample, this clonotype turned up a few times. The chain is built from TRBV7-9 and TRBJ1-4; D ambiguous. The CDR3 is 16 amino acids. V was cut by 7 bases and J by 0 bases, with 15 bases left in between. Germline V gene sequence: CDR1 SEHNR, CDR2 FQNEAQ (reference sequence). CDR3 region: CASTKTGSSTNEKLFF. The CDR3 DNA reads TGTGCCAGCACGAAAACGGGGAGCTCAACTAATGAAAAACTGTTTTTT.

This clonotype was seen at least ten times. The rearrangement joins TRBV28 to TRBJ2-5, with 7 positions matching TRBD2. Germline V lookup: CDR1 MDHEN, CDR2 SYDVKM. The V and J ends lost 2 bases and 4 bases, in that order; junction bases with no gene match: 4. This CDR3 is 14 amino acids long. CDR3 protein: CASSLRLAAETQYF. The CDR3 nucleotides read TGTGCCAGCAGTTTAAGACTAGCCGCAGAGACCCAGTACTTC.

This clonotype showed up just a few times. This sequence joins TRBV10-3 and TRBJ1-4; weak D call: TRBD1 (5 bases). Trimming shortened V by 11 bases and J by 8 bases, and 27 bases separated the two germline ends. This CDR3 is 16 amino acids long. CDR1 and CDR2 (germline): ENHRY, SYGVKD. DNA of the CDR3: TGTGCCCCGAAAACCCCGGGGCACAAGGCAGAAGAAAAACTGTTTTTT. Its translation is CAPKTPGHKAEEKLFF.

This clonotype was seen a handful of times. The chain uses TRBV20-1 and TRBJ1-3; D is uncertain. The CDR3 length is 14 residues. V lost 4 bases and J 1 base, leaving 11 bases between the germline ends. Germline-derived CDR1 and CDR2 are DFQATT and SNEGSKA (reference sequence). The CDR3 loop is CSATHQNSGNTIYF. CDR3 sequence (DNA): TGCAGTGCTACCCATCAAAATTCTGGAAACACCATATATTTT.

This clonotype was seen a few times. CDR3 protein: CASSVDPGQVRRSSGELFF. Written as DNA, the CDR3 is TGTGCCAGCAGCGTAGACCCTGGACAGGTTAGGAGAAGTTCCGGGGAGCTGTTTTTT. The V and J genes are TRBV9 and TRBJ2-2; the match to TRBD1 covers 7 bases. V dropped 0 bases and J dropped 6; count of bases not matched to a gene: 17. Germline assignment: CDR1 SGDLS and CDR2 YYNGEE. This CDR3 is 19 amino acids long.

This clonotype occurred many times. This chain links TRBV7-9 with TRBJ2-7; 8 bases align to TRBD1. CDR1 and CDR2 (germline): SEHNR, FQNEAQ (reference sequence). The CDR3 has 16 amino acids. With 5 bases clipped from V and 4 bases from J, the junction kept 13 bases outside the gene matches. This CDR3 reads CASSRRAGGAGYEQYF. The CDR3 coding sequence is TGTGCCAGCAGCCGTAGGGCAGGGGGCGCGGGATACGAGCAGTACTTC.

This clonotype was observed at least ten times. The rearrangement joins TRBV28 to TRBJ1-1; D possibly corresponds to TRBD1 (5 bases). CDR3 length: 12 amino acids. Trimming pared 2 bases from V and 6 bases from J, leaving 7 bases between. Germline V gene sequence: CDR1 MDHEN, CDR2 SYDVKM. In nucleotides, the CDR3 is TGTGCCAGCAGTTTAAGGGGCGCTGAAGCTTTCTTT. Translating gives CASSLRGAEAFF.